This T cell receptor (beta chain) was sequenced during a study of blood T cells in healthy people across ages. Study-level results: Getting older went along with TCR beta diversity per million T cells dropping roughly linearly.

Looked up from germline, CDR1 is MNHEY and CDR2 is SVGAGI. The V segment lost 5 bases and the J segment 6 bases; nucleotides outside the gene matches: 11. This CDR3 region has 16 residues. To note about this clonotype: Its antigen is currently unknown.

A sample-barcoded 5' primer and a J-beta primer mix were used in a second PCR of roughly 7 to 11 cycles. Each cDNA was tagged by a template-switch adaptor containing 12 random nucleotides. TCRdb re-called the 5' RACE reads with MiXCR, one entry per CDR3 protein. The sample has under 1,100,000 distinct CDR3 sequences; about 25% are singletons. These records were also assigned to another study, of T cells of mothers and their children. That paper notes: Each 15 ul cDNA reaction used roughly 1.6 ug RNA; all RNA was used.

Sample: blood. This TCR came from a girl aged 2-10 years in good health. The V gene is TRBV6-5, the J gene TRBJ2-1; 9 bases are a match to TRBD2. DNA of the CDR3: TGTGCCAGCAGTAAACTTCTAGCGGGGATAAGCAATGAGCAGTTCTTC. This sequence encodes CASSKLLAGISNEQFF.